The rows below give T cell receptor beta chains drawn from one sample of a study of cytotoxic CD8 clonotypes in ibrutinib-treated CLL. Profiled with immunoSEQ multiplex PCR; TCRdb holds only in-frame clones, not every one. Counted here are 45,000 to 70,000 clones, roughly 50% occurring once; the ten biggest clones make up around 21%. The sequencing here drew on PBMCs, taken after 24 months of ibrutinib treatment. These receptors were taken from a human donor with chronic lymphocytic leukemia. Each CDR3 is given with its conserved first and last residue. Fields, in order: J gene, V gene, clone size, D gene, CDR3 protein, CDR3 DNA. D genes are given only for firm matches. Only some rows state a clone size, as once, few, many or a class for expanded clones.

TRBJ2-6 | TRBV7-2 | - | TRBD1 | CASSKPRTGQSSGANVLTF | TGTGCCAGCAGCAAACCGCGGACAGGCCAGAGCTCTGGGGCCAACGTCCTGACTTTC
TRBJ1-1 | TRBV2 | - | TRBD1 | CASRVQGAGVEAFF | TGTGCCAGCAGGGTACAGGGGGCTGGGGTTGAAGCTTTCTTT
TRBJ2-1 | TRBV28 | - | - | CASREGKYEQFF | TGTGCCAGCAGGGAGGGGAAATATGAGCAGTTCTTC
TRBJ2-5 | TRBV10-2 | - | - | CASSGSWAGAQETQYF | TGCGCCAGCAGTGGGAGTTGGGCGGGGGCGCAAGAGACCCAGTACTTC
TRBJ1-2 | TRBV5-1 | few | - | CASSLAGTEANYGYTF | TGCGCCAGCAGCTTGGCCGGTACAGAAGCTAACTATGGCTACACCTTC
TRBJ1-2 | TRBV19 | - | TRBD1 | CASSHGDSYGYTF | TGTGCCAGTAGTCACGGGGACAGTTATGGCTACACCTTC
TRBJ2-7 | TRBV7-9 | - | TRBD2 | CASSLDPLAGGGAQYF | TGTGCCAGCAGCTTAGACCCCTTAGCGGGAGGGGGGGCGCAGTACTTC
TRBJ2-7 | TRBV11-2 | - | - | CASSLWRAHNEQYF | TGTGCCAGCAGCTTGTGGAGGGCTCACAACGAGCAGTACTTC
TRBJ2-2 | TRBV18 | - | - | CASSPQRTANTGELFF | TGTGCCAGCTCACCACAGAGAACAGCAAACACCGGGGAGCTGTTTTTT
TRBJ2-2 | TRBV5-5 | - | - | CASSLGQATGELFF | TGTGCCAGCAGCTTGGGACAGGCTACCGGGGAGCTGTTTTTT
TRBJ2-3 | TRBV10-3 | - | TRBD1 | CAIQAKGAITDTQYF | TGTGCCATCCAGGCAAAGGGGGCTATCACAGATACGCAGTATTTT
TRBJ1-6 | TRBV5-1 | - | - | CASSYQGILIDSPLHF | TGCGCCAGCAGCTATCAGGGAATTCTCATCGATTCACCCCTCCACTTT
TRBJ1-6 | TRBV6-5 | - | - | CASSYLTGNSPLHF | TGTGCCAGCAGTTACCTTACGGGTAATTCACCCCTCCACTTT
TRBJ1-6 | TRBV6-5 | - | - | CAISIDPGGNSPLHF | TGTGCCATCAGTATCGACCCCGGGGGGAATTCACCCCTCCACTTT
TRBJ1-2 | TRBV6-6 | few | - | CASSYLTYGYGYTF | TGTGCCAGCAGTTACCTTACTTATGGCTATGGCTACACCTTC
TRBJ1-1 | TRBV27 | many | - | CASSSLQAGMNTEAFF | TGTGCCAGCAGTTCCCTCCAGGCCGGCATGAACACTGAAGCTTTCTTT
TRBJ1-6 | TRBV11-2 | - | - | CASSLGPTPLHF | TGTGCCAGCAGCTTAGGACCGACACCCCTCCACTTT
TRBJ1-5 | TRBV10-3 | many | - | CAISVRGDQPQHF | TGTGCCATCAGTGTTCGGGGGGATCAGCCCCAGCATTTT
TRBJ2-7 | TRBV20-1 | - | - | CSASGAYEQYF | TGCAGTGCTAGTGGGGCCTACGAGCAGTACTTC
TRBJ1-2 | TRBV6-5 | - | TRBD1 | CASTPGQLYGYTF | TGTGCCAGCACCCCGGGACAGCTCTATGGCTACACCTTC
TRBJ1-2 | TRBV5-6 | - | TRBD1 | CASSLDIGTEGHYGYTF | TGTGCCAGCAGCTTGGACATTGGGACAGAGGGCCACTATGGCTACACCTTC
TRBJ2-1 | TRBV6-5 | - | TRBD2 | CASSPTSGRRYEQFF | TGTGCCAGCAGTCCGACTAGCGGGAGGAGGTATGAGCAGTTCTTC
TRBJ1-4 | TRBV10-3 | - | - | CAISESGFSRTTNEKLFF | TGTGCCATCAGTGAGTCGGGTTTTAGTCGAACTACTAATGAAAAACTGTTTTTT
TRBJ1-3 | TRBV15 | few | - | CATSREVKFGNTIYF | TGTGCCACCAGCAGAGAGGTGAAATTTGGAAACACCATATATTTT
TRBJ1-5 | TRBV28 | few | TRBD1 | CASSFEQGAGPQHF | TGTGCCAGCAGTTTTGAGCAGGGGGCGGGGCCCCAGCATTTT
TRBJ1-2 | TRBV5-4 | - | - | CASSTGPTPAYGYTF | TGTGCCAGCAGCACGGGACCGACACCAGCTTATGGCTACACCTTC
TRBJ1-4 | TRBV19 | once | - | CASRRTGEKLFF | TGTGCCAGTAGGCGTACAGGGGAAAAACTGTTTTTT
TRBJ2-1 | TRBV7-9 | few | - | CASSLVWVYYNEQFF | TGTGCCAGCAGCTTAGTCTGGGTCTACTACAATGAGCAGTTCTTC